The next 32 T cell receptor beta chains were all read from a single sample in a study of early T cells in non-severe SARS-CoV-2 infection. TCRdb re-derived calls from the 5' RACE reads in MiXCR, one entry per CDR3 protein. The table lists approximately 71,000 distinct CDR3 sequences, around 12% of them singletons. Source material: whole blood. Every receptor here comes from an adult who was a healthcare worker with PCR-confirmed SARS-CoV-2 infection or an uninfected control (not recorded which).

The sample holds a few counts of this clonotype. This chain connects TRBV6-5 to TRBJ1-6; 10 positions match TRBD1. This CDR3 is built from 21 residues. Germline CDR1 reads MNHEY; CDR2 reads SVGAGI. The V gene end was trimmed by 0 bases and the J gene end by 0 bases; junction bases not matched to a gene: 11. CDR3 loop: CASSYSLRDRGLSSYNSPLHF. The CDR3 DNA reads as TGTGCCAGCAGTTACTCCCTCCGGGACAGGGGTCTCAGCTCCTATAATTCACCCCTCCACTTT.

This clonotype was picked up many times. The chain uses TRBV4-2 and TRBJ2-7, with TRBD1 as a possible D gene (5 bases). CDR1 LGHNA and CDR2 YNFKEQ come from the germline V gene. This CDR3 contains 14 residues. V shed 2 bases and J shed 7 bases, with 15 bases lying between them. This chain's CDR3 is CASSQTNAGYEQYF. The CDR3 coding sequence is TGTGCCAGCAGCCAAACGAATGCAGGGTATGAGCAGTACTTC.

This clonotype was detected many times. Relative to the germline gene, one junction end is altered; a read error may explain this. The chain joins TRBV19 to TRBJ2-7; 7 nucleotides align to TRBD1. The V gene's germline CDR1 is LNHDA and CDR2 SQIVND (reference sequence). CDR3 length: 12 amino acids. CDR3 sequence reads: CASRDSTYEQYF. CDR3 DNA sequence: TGTGCTAGTAGGGACAGTACCTACGAGCAGTACTTC. Based on the CDR3 plus reference TRBV19 and TRBJ2-7, the full variable domain is DGGITQSPKYLFRKEGQNVTLSCEQNLNHDAMYWYRQDPGQGLRLIYYSQIVNDFQKGDIAEGYSVSREKKESFPLTVTSAQKNPTAFYLCASRDSTYEQYFGPGTRLTVT.

This clonotype has ten or more counts. This chain joins TRBV5-1 and TRBJ2-5; D perhaps matches TRBD1 (6 bases). Germline V lookup: CDR1 SGHRS, CDR2 YFSETQ. This CDR3 spans 13 amino acids. V was cut by 2 bases and J by 2 bases, with 7 bases left in between. DNA of the CDR3: TGCGCCAGCAGCTTCGGACAGCAAGAGACCCAGTACTTC. Protein sequence: CASSFGQQETQYF.

This clonotype was picked up many times. V and J are TRBV5-1 and TRBJ2-5; D may be TRBD1 or TRBD2 (5 bases each). Trimming left V 5 bases short and J 1 base short, with 15 bases between. The CDR3 is 15 residues long. Germline V gene data show CDR1 as SGHRS and CDR2 as YFSETQ. CDR3 sequence reads: CASSGGRNPQETQYF. CDR3 nucleotide sequence: TGCGCCAGCAGTGGGGGTCGGAACCCCCAAGAGACCCAGTACTTC.

This clonotype turned up a few times. The V call is TRBV29-1, the J call TRBJ2-7; 9 bases fit TRBD2. The germline CDR1 and CDR2 sequences are SQVTM and ANQGSEA. The CDR3 is 15 residues long. With V trimmed by 2 bases and J by 4 bases, 9 bases remained unmatched. CDR3 coding DNA: TGCAGCGTTGAAAACCCCCGCGGGAGGGCGTACGAGCAGTACTTC. This codes for CSVENPRGRAYEQYF.

The sample holds many counts of this clonotype. The chain joins TRBV4-1 to TRBJ1-1; D is uncertain. Germline V CDR1 and CDR2: MGHRA, YSYEKL. The V and J ends lost 4 bases and 1 base respectively, with 10 bases between them. The CDR3 totals 14 residues. The CDR3 is CASSRQQANTEAFF. The CDR3 nucleotides read TGCGCCAGCAGCCGTCAGCAGGCGAACACTGAAGCTTTCTTT.

This rearrangement joins TRBV7-9 to TRBJ2-6, with D maybe TRBD1 (6 bases). The length of the CDR3 is 16 residues. Germline V lookup: CDR1 SEHNR, CDR2 FQNEAQ (reference sequence). V dropped 5 bases and J dropped 0 bases, with 11 bases sitting between them. CDR3 protein: CASSKTGPSGANVLTF. CDR3 in DNA: TGTGCCAGCAGCAAGACAGGTCCCTCTGGGGCCAACGTCCTGACTTTC. The full variable domain, with the rest looked up from reference TRBV7-9 and TRBJ2-6, is DTGVSQNPRHKITKRGQNVTFRCDPISEHNRLYWYRQTLGQGPEFLTYFQNEAQLEKSRLLSDRFSAERPKGSFSTLEIQRTEQGDSAMYLCASSKTGPSGANVLTFGAGSRLTVL.

This clonotype was found a few times. The V gene is TRBV12-3 or TRBV12-4, the J gene TRBJ1-6; 9 bases align to TRBD1. V lost 6 bases and J lost 5; bases outside the gene matches: 5. The length of the CDR3 is 15 residues. For the CDR3, the DNA is TGTGCCAGCAGAGGGGACAGGGTTCATAATTCACCCCTCCACTTT. Translated: CASRGDRVHNSPLHF.

This chain connects TRBV29-1 to TRBJ1-2; unclear D gene. The CDR3 is 12 residues long. V shed 6 bases and J shed 2 bases, with 10 bases lying between them. Germline CDR1 SQVTM, CDR2 ANQGSEA. The chain's CDR3 is CSVQRVNYGYTF. As DNA, the CDR3 is TGCAGCGTCCAAAGGGTCAACTATGGCTACACCTTC. The full variable domain, in which reference TRBV29-1 and TRBJ1-2 provide the parts outside the CDR3, is SAVISQKPSRDICQRGTSLTIQCQVDSQVTMMFWYRQQPGQSLTLIATANQGSEATYESGFVIDKFPISRPNLTFSTLTVSNMSPEDSSIYLCSVQRVNYGYTFGSGTRLTVV.

In this sample, this clonotype turned up a few times. The chain uses TRBV4-1 and TRBJ2-1; 7 bases match TRBD2. V lost 3 bases and J lost 7; bases outside the gene matches: 15. The germline V gene has CDR1 MGHRA and CDR2 YSYEKL. The CDR3 is made up of 17 amino acids. Here the CDR3 reads CASSQRGIRGSGNEQFF. The CDR3 DNA is TGCGCCAGCAGCCAGAGGGGTATACGCGGGAGCGGGAATGAGCAGTTCTTC.

There are many counts of this clonotype. The chain combines TRBV5-1 with TRBJ2-5; D is undetermined. Germline lookup yields CDR1 SGHRS and CDR2 YFSETQ. V was pared by 2 bases and J by 5 bases, with 10 bases between. This CDR3 spans 13 amino acids. The CDR3 is CASSFGRPETQYF. The CDR3 DNA sequence: TGCGCCAGCAGCTTCGGCAGGCCTGAGACCCAGTACTTC.

The CDR3 region is CATSDQGSPTDTQYF. The CDR3 DNA is TGTGCCACCAGTGACCAGGGGTCCCCAACAGATACGCAGTATTTT. The chain employs TRBV24-1 and TRBJ2-3; the D gene is possibly TRBD1 (6 bases). The germline V gene encodes CDR1 KGHDR and CDR2 SFDVKD. This CDR3 spans 15 amino acids. V was pared by 4 bases and J by 3 bases, with 13 bases between.

In this sample, this clonotype turned up a few times. The rearrangement links TRBV13 to TRBJ1-1, with D tentatively TRBD1 (6 bases). Deletions cut 4 bases from V and 4 bases from J, with 16 bases between. This CDR3 comprises 15 residues. Germline lookup yields CDR1 PRHDT and CDR2 FYEKMQ (reference sequence). The CDR3 sequence is CASSSGPGVPTEAFF. The CDR3 DNA sequence: TGTGCCAGCAGCTCCGGCCCAGGGGTCCCCACTGAAGCTTTCTTT.

This clonotype was seen many times. The rearrangement uses TRBV12-3 or TRBV12-4 and TRBJ1-6; D unclear. The ends were cut back, 3 bases at V and 9 bases at J, with 6 bases in the middle. The CDR3 runs to 12 residues. The CDR3 region has the DNA TGTGCCAGCAGTTTGCCAGTTTCACCCCTCCACTTT. Residues: CASSLPVSPLHF.

This clonotype occurred a few times. CDR3 nucleotide sequence: TGCGCCAGCGGGGTGGGCAGCATCTATGGCTACACCTTC. It specifies CASGVGSIYGYTF. The chain recombines TRBV5-1 with TRBJ1-2; unclear D gene. The CDR3 sequence is 13 residues long. Germline V gene lookup returns CDR1 SGHRS and CDR2 YFSETQ. Trimming pared 7 bases from V and 4 bases from J, leaving 14 bases between. The entire variable domain, with the rest obtained from reference TRBV5-1 and TRBJ1-2, is as follows: KAGVTQTPRYLIKTRGQQVTLSCSPISGHRSVSWYQQTPGQGLQFLFEYFSETQRNKGNFPGRFSGRQFSNSRSEMNVSTLELGDSALYLCASGVGSIYGYTFGSGTRLTVV.

This chain joins TRBV18 and TRBJ2-1; D is uncertain. Per germline, CDR1 KGHSH and CDR2 LQKENI. V was trimmed by 3 bases and J by 5 bases, leaving 11 bases between them. There are 14 residues in the CDR3. The CDR3 sequence: CASSPTDRDNEQFF. The CDR3 nucleotides read TGTGCCAGCTCACCTACGGACCGTGACAATGAGCAGTTCTTC.

At least ten counts were recorded for this clonotype. The chain links TRBV7-2 to TRBJ2-2; maybe TRBD2 (6 bases). The germline CDR1 and CDR2 sequences are SGHTA and FQGNSA. V lost 8 bases and J 0 bases, leaving 16 bases between the germline ends. The CDR3 covers 16 residues. CDR3 sequence reads: CASSRVSGSNTGELFF. CDR3 nucleotides: TGTGCCAGCTCCCGTGTGAGCGGGTCGAACACCGGGGAGCTGTTTTTT.

This clonotype has a handful of counts. This chain joins TRBV7-6 and TRBJ1-2; TRBD1 matches at 7 bases. Looked up from germline, CDR1 is SGHVS and CDR2 is FNYEAQ. Unmatched junction bases numbered 15, after V lost 4 bases and J lost 4 bases. The CDR3 length is 17 residues. In nucleotides, the CDR3 is TGTGCCAGCAGCTCTTCCGGCCCACAGGGGCCTCTCTATGGCTACACCTTC. Its translation: CASSSSGPQGPLYGYTF.

The chain couples TRBV19 to TRBJ2-7; D is uncertain. This CDR3 contains 14 residues. Trimming pared 3 bases from V and 3 bases from J, leaving 12 bases between. The germline V gene has CDR1 LNHDA and CDR2 SQIVND (reference sequence). In DNA form, the CDR3 reads TGTGCCAGTAGTATCGCGTCGGTCTTCTACGAGCAGTACTTC. Residues: CASSIASVFYEQYF.

V and J are TRBV6-5 and TRBJ2-3; 13 nucleotides line up with TRBD2. V shed 6 bases and J 3 bases; nucleotides not matched to a gene: 3. Germline assignment: CDR1 MNHEY and CDR2 SVGAGI. The CDR3 extends over 15 amino acids. CDR3 residues: CASRRLAGGTDTQYF. CDR3 sequence (DNA): TGTGCCAGCAGAAGACTAGCGGGAGGTACAGATACGCAGTATTTT.

The sample holds a few counts of this clonotype. The rearrangement joins TRBV11-2 to TRBJ1-1; TRBD1 agrees at 8 bases. J lost 7 bases, V lost 5 bases, and 9 bases had no gene match. Germline-derived CDR1 and CDR2 are SGHAT and FQNNGV. CDR3 length equals 14 residues. In nucleotides, the CDR3 is TGTGCCAGCAGCGCACGGACAGGGCGTAATGAAGCTTTCTTT. Amino acids: CASSARTGRNEAFF.

The V call is TRBV12-3 or TRBV12-4, the J call TRBJ1-5; D remains unclear. V was shortened by 5 bases and J by 0 bases, with 5 bases between the two germline ends. CDR3 length equals 13 residues. The CDR3 loop reads CASSETSNQPQHF. CDR3 nucleotide sequence: TGTGCCAGCAGTGAGACTAGCAATCAGCCCCAGCATTTT.

This clonotype was detected a few times. The V call is TRBV19, the J call TRBJ2-7; 11 nucleotides line up with TRBD1. Losses at the gene ends were 6 bases for V and 0 bases for J; bases not matched to a gene: 1. CDR3 size: 14 residues. CDR1 LNHDA and CDR2 SQIVND come from the germline V gene (reference sequence). Here the CDR3 DNA reads TGTGCCAGTAGCGGACAGGGGGCCTCCTACGAGCAGTACTTC. Translation: CASSGQGASYEQYF.

This clonotype came up once. The gene calls are TRBV7-6 and TRBJ2-7; D is ambiguous. V lost 1 base and J lost 2, with 9 bases in between. Germline CDR1 SGHVS, CDR2 FNYEAQ. The CDR3 runs 14 residues. The CDR3 DNA is TGTGCCAGCAGCTTAGACCCCGGCCCCTACGAGCAGTACTTC. Protein: CASSLDPGPYEQYF.

This clonotype was seen at least ten times. The J gene is TRBJ2-7, the V gene TRBV14; TRBD2 agrees at 11 bases. This CDR3 contains 15 residues. Per the germline V gene, CDR1 is SGHDN and CDR2 is FVKESK. V gave up 5 bases and J gave up 6 bases; unmatched junction bases: 9. The CDR3 sequence is CASSYSGRAQSEQYF. Here the CDR3 DNA reads TGTGCCAGCAGCTATAGCGGGAGGGCCCAGAGCGAGCAGTACTTC. The full variable domain, with the rest looked up from reference TRBV14 and TRBJ2-7, is EAGVTQFPSHSVIEKGQTVTLRCDPISGHDNLYWYRRVMGKEIKFLLHFVKESKQDESGMPNNRFLAERTGGTYSTLKVQPAELEDSGVYFCASSYSGRAQSEQYFGPGTRLTVT.

This clonotype was counted between two and nine times. The V and J genes are TRBV10-3 and TRBJ2-7; TRBD1 is a possible D gene (5 bases). Trimming stripped 0 bases from V and 1 base from J, with 7 bases between. This CDR3 comprises 14 residues. Germline CDR1 and CDR2: ENHRY and SYGVKD. CDR3 DNA: TGTGCCATCAGTGAGTCTCAGGGTTCCTACGAGCAGTACTTC. It encodes CAISESQGSYEQYF.

This clonotype was recorded a few times. CDR3 in amino acids: CAIGAGFNSPLHF. The CDR3 DNA sequence: TGTGCCATCGGGGCAGGGTTCAATTCACCCCTCCACTTT. The chain has TRBV10-3 and TRBJ1-6, with D possibly being TRBD1 (5 bases). The CDR3 has 13 amino acids. Germline V CDR1 and CDR2: ENHRY, SYGVKD. V was shortened by 8 bases and J by 7 bases, with 12 bases between the two germline ends.

This clonotype was found a few times. The CDR3 loop is CASDWSNIQYF. The CDR3 region has the DNA TGTGCCAGCGATTGGTCGAACATTCAGTACTTC. The chain is built from TRBV6-1 and TRBJ2-4, with D hard to call. The CDR3 has 11 amino acids. Looked up from germline, CDR1 is MNHNS and CDR2 is SASEGT. Between the trimmed V and J ends, which lost 8 bases and 7 bases, there was a span of 9 bases.

In its sample, this clonotype was seen many times. The rearrangement uses TRBV3-1 and TRBJ1-5, with TRBD1 matching over 9 bases. CDR3 size: 15 residues. Germline V gives CDR1 LGHDT, CDR2 YNNKEL (reference sequence). Unmatched junction bases numbered 10, after V lost 2 bases and J lost 11 bases. CDR3 in amino acids: CASSQFTGGSSTQHF. The CDR3 bases are TGTGCCAGCAGCCAATTTACAGGGGGCTCGTCGACCCAGCATTTT.

The V and J genes are TRBV25-1 and TRBJ1-2; D is uncertain. The CDR3 totals 14 residues. Germline V gene lookup returns CDR1 MGHDK and CDR2 SYGVNS. V gave up 5 bases and J gave up 7 bases, with 17 bases separating them. CDR3 sequence (DNA): TGTGCCAGCAGTCAAGACTCCAACGCTGGTGGCTACACCTTC. This gives the protein CASSQDSNAGGYTF.

This clonotype was recorded many times. The V gene is TRBV12-3 or TRBV12-4, the J gene TRBJ2-7, with TRBD2 as a possible D gene (5 bases). V shed 6 bases and J shed 2 bases, with 14 bases lying between them. The CDR3 contains 14 residues. This chain's CDR3 is CASSLGLSPYEQYF. Written as DNA, the CDR3 is TGTGCCAGCAGCCTCGGACTCTCTCCCTACGAGCAGTACTTC.